This entry describes one T cell receptor beta chain. Its antigen is not identified. These data originate in a study of vaccination and CD4 T cells after COVID-19. The overall study: Researchers treated control cultures with a CEFX pool, an HIV-1 Nef pool, or no peptide.

The Oncomine TCR Beta short-read assay sequenced DNA from cultured CD4+ T cells. After culture, CD4+ T cells served as the source for genomic DNA extraction. Using its own MiXCR run on the PCR reads, TCRdb lists one record per CDR3 protein. The sample has 8,000 to 9,500 distinct CDR3 sequences, approximately 56% seen once. Treatment here: approximately 9-day PBMC culture with coronavirus spike peptide pools or control peptides (ViraFEST assay). ViraFEST used peptide pools to expand antigen-specific T cells before TCR sequencing. This receptor was identified in a human donor with COVID-19. The source material was cultured CD4+ T cells from blood, sampled after SARS-CoV-2 vaccination.

CDR3 bases: TGTGCCAGTAGTATGTTCGCCGGCCACAATGAGCAGTTCTTC. Its translation is CASSMFAGHNEQFF. The chain employs TRBV19 and TRBJ2-1; D unclear. The germline CDR1 and CDR2 sequences are LNHDA and SQIVND (reference sequence). V was pared by 3 bases and J by 5 bases, with 11 bases between. The CDR3 has 14 residues.